The text below deals with one T cell receptor beta chain. Its cognate antigen is unknown. Amplified TCR beta CDR3 regions came from RNA transcripts. During a first-round RT-PCR of the TCR CDR3, the HTBI primer set was used. TCRdb re-called the multiplex PCR reads with MiXCR, one entry per CDR3 protein. This table holds 550,000 to 800,000 distinct CDR3 sequences, roughly 17% found once. V was trimmed by 5 bases and J by 9 bases, leaving 8 bases between them. Germline V gives CDR1 SEHNR, CDR2 FQNEAQ (reference sequence). The CDR3 loop spans 12 amino acids. These data belong to a study of T cells in Graves' hyperthyroidism and ophthalmopathy. Whole-study findings and limits: Most expanded thyroid clonotypes above 0.001 recurred in blood.

The V call is TRBV7-9, the J call TRBJ1-6; D gene ambiguous. The TCR comes from a man aged 45-65 years with Graves' hyperthyroidism. The specimen sequenced was blood. This CDR3 reads CASSPMSSPLHF. DNA for the CDR3: TGTGCCAGCAGCCCCATGTCTTCACCCCTCCACTTT.